This T cell receptor (beta chain) was recorded in a study of T cell changes during pregnancy in multiple sclerosis. This CDR3 comprises 12 residues. The ends were cut back, 5 bases at V and 3 bases at J, with 8 bases in the middle. CDR1 MNHNY and CDR2 SVGAGI come from the germline V gene (reference sequence). This clone was seen a handful of times. The table came from immunoSEQ multiplex PCR; TCRdb's copy has only in-frame clones and leaves some out. The repertoire includes about 83,000 clones, around 93% of them detected once, and approximately 3.3% sits in the top ten. Sequencing was performed on PBMCs, taken in the first trimester of pregnancy. The sequence came from a female donor in good health, serving as a control in a pregnancy study. Some clones in this sample may be carry-over from other donors' samples. This chain connects TRBV6-6 to TRBJ2-7; D is uncertain. The CDR3, as DNA: TGTGCCAGCAGTCCAAGCAACTACGAGCAGTACTTC. It codes for CASSPSNYEQYF.